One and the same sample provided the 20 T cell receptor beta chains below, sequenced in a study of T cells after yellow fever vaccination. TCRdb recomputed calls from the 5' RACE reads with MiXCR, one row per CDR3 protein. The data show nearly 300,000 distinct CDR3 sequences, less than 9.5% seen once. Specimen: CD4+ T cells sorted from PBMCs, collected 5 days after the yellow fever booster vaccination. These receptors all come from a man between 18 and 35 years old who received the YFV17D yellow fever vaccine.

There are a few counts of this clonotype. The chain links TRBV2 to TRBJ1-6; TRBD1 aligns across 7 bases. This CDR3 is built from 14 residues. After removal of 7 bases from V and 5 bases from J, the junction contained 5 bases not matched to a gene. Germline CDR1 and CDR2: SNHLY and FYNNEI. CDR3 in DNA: TGTGCCAGCAAGGGGGACAGCCATAATTCACCCCTCCACTTT. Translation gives CASKGDSHNSPLHF.

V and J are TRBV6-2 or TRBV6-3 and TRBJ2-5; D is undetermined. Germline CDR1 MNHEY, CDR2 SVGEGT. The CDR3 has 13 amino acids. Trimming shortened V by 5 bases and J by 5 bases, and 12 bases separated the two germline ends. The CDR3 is CASSVQLVETQYF. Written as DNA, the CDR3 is TGTGCCAGCAGTGTACAGTTAGTCGAGACCCAGTACTTC.

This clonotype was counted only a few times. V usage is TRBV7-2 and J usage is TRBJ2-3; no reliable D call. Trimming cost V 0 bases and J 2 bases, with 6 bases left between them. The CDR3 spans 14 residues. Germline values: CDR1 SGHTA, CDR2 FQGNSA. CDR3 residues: CASSLAPHTDTQYF. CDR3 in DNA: TGTGCCAGCAGCTTAGCACCGCACACAGATACGCAGTATTTT.

CDR3 amino acids: CATSDNTGSQPQHF. The CDR3 DNA reads as TGTGCCACCAGTGACAACACAGGGTCTCAGCCCCAGCATTTT. The chain combines TRBV24-1 with TRBJ1-5; D may be TRBD1 (6 bases). Germline V lookup: CDR1 KGHDR, CDR2 SFDVKD. The CDR3 totals 14 residues. Between the trimmed V and J ends, which lost 4 bases and 6 bases, there was a span of 12 bases.

In DNA, the CDR3 is TGTGCCAGCTCACCAAGGGACGCACTACGGCGGTACAATGAGCAGTTCTTC. This gives the protein CASSPRDALRRYNEQFF. V usage is TRBV18 and J usage is TRBJ2-1, with D tentatively TRBD1 or TRBD2 (5 bases each). V was pared by 2 bases and J by 4 bases, with 18 bases between. Per germline, CDR1 KGHSH and CDR2 LQKENI. The CDR3 totals 17 residues.

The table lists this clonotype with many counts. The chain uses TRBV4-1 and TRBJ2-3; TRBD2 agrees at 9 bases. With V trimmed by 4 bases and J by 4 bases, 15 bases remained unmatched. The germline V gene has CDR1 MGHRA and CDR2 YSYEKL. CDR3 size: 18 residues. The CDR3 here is CASSPSRVRGGRADTQYF. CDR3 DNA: TGCGCCAGCAGCCCTTCGAGGGTGCGGGGGGGCAGGGCAGATACGCAGTATTTT.

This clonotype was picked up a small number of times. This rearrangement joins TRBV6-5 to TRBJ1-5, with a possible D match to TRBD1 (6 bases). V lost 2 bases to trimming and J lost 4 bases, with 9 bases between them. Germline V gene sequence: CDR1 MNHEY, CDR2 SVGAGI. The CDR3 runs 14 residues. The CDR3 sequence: CASSYGGANQPQHF. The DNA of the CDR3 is TGTGCCAGCAGTTACGGGGGGGCGAATCAGCCCCAGCATTTT.

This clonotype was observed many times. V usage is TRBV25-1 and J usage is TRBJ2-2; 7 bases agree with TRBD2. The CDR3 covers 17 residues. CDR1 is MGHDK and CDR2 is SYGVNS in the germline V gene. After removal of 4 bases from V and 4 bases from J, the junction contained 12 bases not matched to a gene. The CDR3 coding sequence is TGTGCCAGCAGTGGTCCAGGCGGGGGAATAGGCACCGGGGAGCTGTTTTTT. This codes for CASSGPGGGIGTGELFF.

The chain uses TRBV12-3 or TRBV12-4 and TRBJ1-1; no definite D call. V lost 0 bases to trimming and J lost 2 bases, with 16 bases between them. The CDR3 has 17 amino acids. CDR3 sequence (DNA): TGTGCCAGCAGTTTAGCGGACTCAGCTGGGGTTAACACTGAAGCTTTCTTT. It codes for CASSLADSAGVNTEAFF.

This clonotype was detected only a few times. The CDR3 DNA is TGTGCCAGCAGCTTGCGTTTGGGGGTAAACTATGGCTACACCTTC. This gives the protein CASSLRLGVNYGYTF. The chain links TRBV7-2 to TRBJ1-2; the D gene is possibly TRBD1 (5 bases). This CDR3 region has 15 residues. V dropped 3 bases and J dropped 2 bases, with 13 bases sitting between them. The germline gives CDR1 SGHTA, CDR2 FQGNSA.

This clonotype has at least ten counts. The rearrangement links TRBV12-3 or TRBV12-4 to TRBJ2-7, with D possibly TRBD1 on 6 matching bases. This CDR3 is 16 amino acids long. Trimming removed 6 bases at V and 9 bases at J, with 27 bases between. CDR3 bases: TGTGCCAGCAGCGATAAGCAGGGGCTATTACTTTCGGGGCAGTACTTC. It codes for CASSDKQGLLLSGQYF.

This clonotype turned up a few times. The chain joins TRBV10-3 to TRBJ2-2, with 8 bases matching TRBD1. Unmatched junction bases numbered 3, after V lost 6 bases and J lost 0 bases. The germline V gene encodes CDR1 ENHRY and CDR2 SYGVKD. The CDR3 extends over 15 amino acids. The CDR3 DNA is TGTGCCATCAGGAGGGACAGGACGAACACCGGGGAGCTGTTTTTT. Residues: CAIRRDRTNTGELFF.

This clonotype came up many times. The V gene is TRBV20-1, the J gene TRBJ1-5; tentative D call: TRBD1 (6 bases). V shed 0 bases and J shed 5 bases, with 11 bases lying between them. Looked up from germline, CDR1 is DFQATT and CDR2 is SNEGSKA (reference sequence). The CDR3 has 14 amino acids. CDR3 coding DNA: TGCAGTGCTAGAGATCGGGACACCCATCAGCCCCAGCATTTT. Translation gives CSARDRDTHQPQHF.

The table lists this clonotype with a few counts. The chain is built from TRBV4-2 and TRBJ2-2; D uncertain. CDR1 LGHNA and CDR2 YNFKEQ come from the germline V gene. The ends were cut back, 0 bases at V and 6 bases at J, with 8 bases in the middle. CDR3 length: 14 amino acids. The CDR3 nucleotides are TGTGCCAGCAGCCAAGAGAAGAGATCCGGGGAGCTGTTTTTT. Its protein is CASSQEKRSGELFF.

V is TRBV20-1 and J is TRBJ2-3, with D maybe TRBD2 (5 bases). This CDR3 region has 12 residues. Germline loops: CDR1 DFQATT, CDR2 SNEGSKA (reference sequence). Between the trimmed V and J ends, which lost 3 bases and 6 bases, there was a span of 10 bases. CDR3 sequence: CSASGVRDTQYF. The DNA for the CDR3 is TGCAGTGCTAGCGGGGTCCGGGATACGCAGTATTTT.

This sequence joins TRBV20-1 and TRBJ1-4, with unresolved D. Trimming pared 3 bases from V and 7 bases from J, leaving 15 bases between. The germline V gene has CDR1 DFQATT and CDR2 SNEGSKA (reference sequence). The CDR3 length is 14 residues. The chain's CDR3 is CSASSRQLGEKLFF. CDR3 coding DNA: TGCAGTGCTAGTTCCCGGCAGCTCGGTGAAAAACTGTTTTTT.

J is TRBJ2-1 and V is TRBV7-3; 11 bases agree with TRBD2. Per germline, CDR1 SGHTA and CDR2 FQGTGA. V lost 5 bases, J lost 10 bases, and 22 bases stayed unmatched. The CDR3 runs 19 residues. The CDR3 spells CASSPHGASGGTLNEEQFF. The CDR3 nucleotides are TGTGCCAGCAGCCCCCACGGCGCTAGCGGGGGGACACTCAATGAAGAGCAGTTCTTC.

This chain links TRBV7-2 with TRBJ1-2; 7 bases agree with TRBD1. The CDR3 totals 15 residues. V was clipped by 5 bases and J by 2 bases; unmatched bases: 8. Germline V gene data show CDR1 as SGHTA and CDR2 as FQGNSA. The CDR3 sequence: CASSGSGGVNYGYTF. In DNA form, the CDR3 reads TGTGCCAGCAGCGGTTCAGGGGGAGTGAACTATGGCTACACCTTC.

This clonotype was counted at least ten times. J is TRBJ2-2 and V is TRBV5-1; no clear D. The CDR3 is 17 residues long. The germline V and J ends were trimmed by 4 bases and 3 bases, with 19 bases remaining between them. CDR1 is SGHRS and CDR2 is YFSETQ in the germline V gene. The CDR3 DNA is TGCGCCAGCAGCCCGACTTACACGCTAGGTCACACCGGGGAGCTGTTTTTT. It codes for CASSPTYTLGHTGELFF.

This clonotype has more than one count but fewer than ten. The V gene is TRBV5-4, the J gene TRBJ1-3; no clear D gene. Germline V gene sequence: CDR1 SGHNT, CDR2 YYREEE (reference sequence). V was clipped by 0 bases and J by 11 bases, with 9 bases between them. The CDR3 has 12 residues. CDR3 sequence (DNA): TGTGCCAGCAGCTTGGATGAGGACGCCATATATTTT. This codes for CASSLDEDAIYF.